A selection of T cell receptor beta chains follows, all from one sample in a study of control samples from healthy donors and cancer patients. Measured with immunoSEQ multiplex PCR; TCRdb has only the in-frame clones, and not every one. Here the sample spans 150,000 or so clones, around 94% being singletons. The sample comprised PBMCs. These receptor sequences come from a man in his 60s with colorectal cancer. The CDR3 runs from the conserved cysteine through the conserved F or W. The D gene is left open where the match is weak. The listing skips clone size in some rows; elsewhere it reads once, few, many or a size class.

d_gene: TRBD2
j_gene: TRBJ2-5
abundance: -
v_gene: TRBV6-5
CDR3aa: CASSYSLAGAGETQYF
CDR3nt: TGTGCCAGCAGTTACTCACTAGCGGGGGCAGGGGAGACCCAGTACTTC

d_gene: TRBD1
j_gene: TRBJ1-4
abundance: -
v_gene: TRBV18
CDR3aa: CASSPGTENEKLFF
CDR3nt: TGTGCCAGCTCACCCGGGACAGAGAATGAAAAACTGTTTTTT

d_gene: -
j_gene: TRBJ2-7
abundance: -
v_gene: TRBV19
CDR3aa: CASSMGYEQYF
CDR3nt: TGTGCCAGTAGTATGGGGTACGAGCAGTACTTC

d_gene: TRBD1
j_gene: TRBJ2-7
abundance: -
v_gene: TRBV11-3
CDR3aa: CASSARQGQGEQYF
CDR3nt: TGTGCCAGCAGCGCTCGACAGGGTCAAGGCGAGCAGTACTTC

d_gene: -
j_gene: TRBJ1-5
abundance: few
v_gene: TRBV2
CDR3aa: CASSEGRGHSNQPQHF
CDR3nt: TGTGCCAGCAGTGAGGGTCGAGGACATAGCAATCAGCCCCAGCATTTT

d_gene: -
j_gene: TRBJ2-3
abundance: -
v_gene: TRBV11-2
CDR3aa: CASSLGQPSTDTQYF
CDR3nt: TGTGCCAGCAGCCTCGGACAGCCGAGCACAGATACGCAGTATTTT

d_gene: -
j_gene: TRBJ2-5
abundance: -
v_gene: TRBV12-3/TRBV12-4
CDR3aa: CASSSGETQYF
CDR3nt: TGTGCCAGCAGTTCCGGAGAGACCCAGTACTTC

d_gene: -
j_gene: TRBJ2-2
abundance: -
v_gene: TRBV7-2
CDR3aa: CASSPDSGNTGELFF
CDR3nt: TGTGCCAGCAGCCCAGATTCAGGAAACACCGGGGAGCTGTTTTTT

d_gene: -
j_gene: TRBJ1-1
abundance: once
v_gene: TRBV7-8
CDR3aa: CASLTMTGTGTEAFF
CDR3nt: TGTGCCAGCCTAACGATGACGGGGACGGGCACTGAAGCTTTCTTT

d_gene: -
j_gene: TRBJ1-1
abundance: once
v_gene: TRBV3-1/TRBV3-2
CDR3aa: CASSQAWGRGDTEAFF
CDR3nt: TGTGCCAGCAGCCAAGCCTGGGGGAGGGGGGACACTGAAGCTTTCTTT

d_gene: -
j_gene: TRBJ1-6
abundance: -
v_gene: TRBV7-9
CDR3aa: CASSSPEDSYNSPLHF
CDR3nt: TGTGCCAGCAGCTCACCCGAGGATTCCTATAATTCACCCCTCCACTTT

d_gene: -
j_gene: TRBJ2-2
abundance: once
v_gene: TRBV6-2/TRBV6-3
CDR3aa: CASSYSGQTGANTGELFF
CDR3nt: TGTGCCAGCAGTTACTCGGGGCAGACAGGAGCGAACACCGGGGAGCTGTTTTTT

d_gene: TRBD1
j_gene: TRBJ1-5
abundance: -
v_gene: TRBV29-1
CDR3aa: CSVEPGGGQPQHF
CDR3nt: TGCAGCGTCGAGCCAGGGGGGGGACAGCCCCAGCATTTT

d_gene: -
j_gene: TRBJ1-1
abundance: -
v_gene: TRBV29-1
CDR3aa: CSVPGEGTEAFF
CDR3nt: TGCAGCGTCCCGGGGGAGGGCACTGAAGCTTTCTTT

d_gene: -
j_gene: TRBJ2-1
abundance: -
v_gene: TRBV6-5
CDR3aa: CASNHLSSYNEQFF
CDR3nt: TGTGCCAGCAACCACTTAAGCTCCTACAATGAGCAGTTCTTC

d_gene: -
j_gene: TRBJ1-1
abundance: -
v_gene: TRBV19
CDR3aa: CASSLTGYSEAFF
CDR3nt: TGTGCCAGTAGTTTGACGGGATACTCTGAAGCTTTCTTT

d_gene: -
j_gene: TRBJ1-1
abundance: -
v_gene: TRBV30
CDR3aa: CAWGLDSEAFF
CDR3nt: TGTGCCTGGGGTCTCGACAGTGAAGCTTTCTTT

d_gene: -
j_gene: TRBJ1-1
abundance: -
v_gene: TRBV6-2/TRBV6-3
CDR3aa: CASSYGRALNTEAFF
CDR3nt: TGTGCCAGCAGTTACGGACGGGCCCTGAACACTGAAGCTTTCTTT

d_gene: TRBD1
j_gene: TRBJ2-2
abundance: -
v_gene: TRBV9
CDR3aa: CASSGRGRDRDNQNTGELFF
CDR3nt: TGTGCCAGCAGTGGAAGGGGACGGGACAGGGACAACCAGAACACCGGGGAGCTGTTTTTT

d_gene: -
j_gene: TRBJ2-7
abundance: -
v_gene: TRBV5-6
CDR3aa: CASSLVGGDEQYF
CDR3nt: TGTGCCAGCAGCTTGGTTGGGGGTGACGAGCAGTACTTC

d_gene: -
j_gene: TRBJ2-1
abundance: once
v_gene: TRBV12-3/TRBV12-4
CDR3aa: CASSPDSNNEQFF
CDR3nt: TGTGCCAGCAGTCCAGACAGTAACAATGAGCAGTTCTTC

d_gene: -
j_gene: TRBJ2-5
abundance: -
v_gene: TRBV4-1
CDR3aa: CASSQGRPGTQYF
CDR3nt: TGCGCCAGCAGCCAAGGTCGCCCCGGGACCCAGTACTTC

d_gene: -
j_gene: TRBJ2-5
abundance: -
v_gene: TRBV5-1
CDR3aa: CASSLESGEWETQYF
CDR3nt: TGCGCCAGCAGCTTGGAGTCAGGGGAATGGGAGACCCAGTACTTC

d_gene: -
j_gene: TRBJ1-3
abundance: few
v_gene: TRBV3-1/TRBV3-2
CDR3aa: CASRRFSGNTIYF
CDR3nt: TGTGCCAGCCGGCGGTTCTCTGGAAACACCATATATTTT

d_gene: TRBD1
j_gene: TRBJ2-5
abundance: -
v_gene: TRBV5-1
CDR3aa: CASSPTGEATQYF
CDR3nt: TGCGCCAGCAGCCCGACAGGGGAGGCGACCCAGTACTTC

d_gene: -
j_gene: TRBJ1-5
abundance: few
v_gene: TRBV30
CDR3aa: CAWSEGLGSQPQHF
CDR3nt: TGTGCCTGGAGTGAGGGGCTCGGGAGCCAGCCCCAGCATTTT

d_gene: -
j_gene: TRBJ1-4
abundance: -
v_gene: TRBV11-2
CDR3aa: CASTREAWLGGRSEKLFF
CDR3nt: TGTGCCAGCACCCGGGAGGCCTGGCTAGGGGGGCGGTCGGAAAAACTGTTTTTT

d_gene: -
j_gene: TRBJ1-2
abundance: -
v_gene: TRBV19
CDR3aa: CASSKGHPNYGYTF
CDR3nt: TGTGCCAGTAGTAAAGGACACCCTAACTATGGCTACACCTTC

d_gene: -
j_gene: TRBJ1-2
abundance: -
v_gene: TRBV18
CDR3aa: CASSTGQSYGYTF
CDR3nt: TGTGCCAGCTCAACTGGACAGTCCTATGGCTACACCTTC

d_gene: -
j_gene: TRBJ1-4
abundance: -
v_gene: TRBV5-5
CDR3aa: CASSLVERSGKLFF
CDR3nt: TGTGCCAGCAGCTTGGTAGAACGTTCTGGGAAACTGTTTTTT

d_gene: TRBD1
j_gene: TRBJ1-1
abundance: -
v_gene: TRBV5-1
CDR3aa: CASSATGDTEAFF
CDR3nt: TGCGCCAGCAGCGCCACAGGGGACACTGAAGCTTTCTTT

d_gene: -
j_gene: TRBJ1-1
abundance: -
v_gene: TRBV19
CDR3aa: CASSVNTEAFF
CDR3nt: TGTGCCAGTAGTGTGAACACTGAAGCTTTCTTT

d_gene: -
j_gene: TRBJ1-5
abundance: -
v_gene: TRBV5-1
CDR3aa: CASSPTDGGKPQHF
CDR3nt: TGCGCCAGCAGCCCCACGGACGGGGGTAAGCCCCAGCATTTT

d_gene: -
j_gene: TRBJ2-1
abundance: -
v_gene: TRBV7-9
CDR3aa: CASSLVSHNEQFF
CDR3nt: TGTGCCAGCAGCTTAGTCAGCCACAATGAGCAGTTCTTC

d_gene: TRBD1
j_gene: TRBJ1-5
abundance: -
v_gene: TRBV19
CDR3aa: CASSMETGDQPQHF
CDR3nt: TGTGCCAGTAGTATGGAGACAGGGGATCAGCCCCAGCATTTT

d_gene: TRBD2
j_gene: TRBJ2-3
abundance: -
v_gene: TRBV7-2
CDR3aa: CASSWATSGGADTQYF
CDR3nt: TGTGCCAGCAGCTGGGCGACTAGCGGGGGGGCAGATACGCAGTATTTT

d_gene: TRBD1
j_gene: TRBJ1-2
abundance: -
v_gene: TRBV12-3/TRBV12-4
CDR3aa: CASSRDSMYGYTF
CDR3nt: TGTGCCAGCAGTCGGGACAGTATGTATGGCTACACCTTC

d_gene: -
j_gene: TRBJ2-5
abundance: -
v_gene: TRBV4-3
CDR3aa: CASSQSLNQETQYF
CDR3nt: TGCGCCAGCAGCCAATCCCTCAATCAAGAGACCCAGTACTTC

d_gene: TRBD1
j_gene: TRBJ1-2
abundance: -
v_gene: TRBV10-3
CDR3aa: CAISPPTGGYGYTF
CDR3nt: TGTGCCATCAGTCCGCCGACAGGGGGATATGGCTACACCTTC

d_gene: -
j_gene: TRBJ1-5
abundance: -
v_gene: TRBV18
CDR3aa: CASSQGEDQPQHF
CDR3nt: TGTGCCAGCTCACAAGGGGAAGATCAGCCCCAGCATTTT

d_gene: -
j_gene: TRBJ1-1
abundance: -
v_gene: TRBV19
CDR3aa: CASSKGFGQEAFF
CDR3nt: TGTGCCAGTAGTAAAGGATTTGGGCAGGAAGCTTTCTTT

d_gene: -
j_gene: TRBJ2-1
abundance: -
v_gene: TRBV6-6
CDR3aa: CASSYSRLTRNEQFF
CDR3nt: TGTGCCAGCAGTTACTCGCGCCTTACCCGGAATGAGCAGTTCTTC

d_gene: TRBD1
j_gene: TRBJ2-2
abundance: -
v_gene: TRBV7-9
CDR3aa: CASSFLRDRARTGELFF
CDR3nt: TGTGCCAGCAGCTTTCTCCGGGACAGGGCTAGAACCGGGGAGCTGTTTTTT

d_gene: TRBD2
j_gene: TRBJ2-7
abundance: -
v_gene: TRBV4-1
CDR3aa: CASSHGERGGYEQYF
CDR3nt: TGCGCCAGCAGCCACGGGGAGCGGGGAGGATACGAGCAGTACTTC

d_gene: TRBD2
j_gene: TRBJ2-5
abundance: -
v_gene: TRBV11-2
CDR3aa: CASSLAPGTSVGETQYF
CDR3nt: TGTGCCAGCAGTTTGGCTCCCGGGACTAGCGTGGGAGAGACCCAGTACTTC

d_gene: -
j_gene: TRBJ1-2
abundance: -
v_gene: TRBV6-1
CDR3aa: CASSEALRGTYGYTF
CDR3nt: TGTGCCAGCAGTGAAGCTTTGAGGGGGACCTATGGCTACACCTTC

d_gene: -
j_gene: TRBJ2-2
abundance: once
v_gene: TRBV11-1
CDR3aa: CASSRDVGELFF
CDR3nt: TGTGCCAGCAGCCGGGACGTCGGGGAGCTGTTTTTT

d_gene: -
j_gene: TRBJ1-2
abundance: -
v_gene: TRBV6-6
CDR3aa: CASSALGREAGYTF
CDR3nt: TGTGCCAGCAGTGCCCTGGGGCGGGAGGCTGGCTACACCTTC

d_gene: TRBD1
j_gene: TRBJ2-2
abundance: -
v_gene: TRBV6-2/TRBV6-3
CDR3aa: CASSYSRTGPNTGELFF
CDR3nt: TGTGCCAGCAGTTACTCGCGGACAGGTCCGAACACCGGGGAGCTGTTTTTT

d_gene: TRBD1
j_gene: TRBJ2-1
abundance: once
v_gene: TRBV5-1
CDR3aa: CASSGTGSSYNEQFF
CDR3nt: TGCGCCAGCAGCGGGACAGGGAGCTCCTACAATGAGCAGTTCTTC

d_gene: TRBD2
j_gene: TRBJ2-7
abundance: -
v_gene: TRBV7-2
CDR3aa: CASFWGLAGGLYEQYF
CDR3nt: TGTGCCAGCTTTTGGGGACTAGCGGGGGGGCTTTACGAGCAGTACTTC

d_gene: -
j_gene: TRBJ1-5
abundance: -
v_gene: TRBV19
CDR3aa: CASSIGVGVQPQHF
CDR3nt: TGTGCCAGTAGTATCGGAGTCGGGGTTCAGCCCCAGCATTTT

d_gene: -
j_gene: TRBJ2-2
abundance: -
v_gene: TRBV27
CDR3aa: CASSLGFGELFF
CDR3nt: TGTGCCAGCAGCCTTGGGTTCGGGGAGCTGTTTTTT

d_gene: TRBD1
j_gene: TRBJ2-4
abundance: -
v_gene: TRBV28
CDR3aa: CASSSSTRGLPYIQYF
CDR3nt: TGTGCCAGCAGTTCCTCCACCAGGGGGCTTCCCTACATTCAGTACTTC

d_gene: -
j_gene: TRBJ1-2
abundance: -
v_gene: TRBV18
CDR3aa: CASSPRLDNYGYTF
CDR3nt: TGTGCCAGCTCACCACGCTTAGATAACTATGGCTACACCTTC

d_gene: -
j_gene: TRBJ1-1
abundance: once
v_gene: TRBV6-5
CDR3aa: CAIGWTEAFF
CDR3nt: TGTGCCATCGGGTGGACTGAAGCTTTCTTT